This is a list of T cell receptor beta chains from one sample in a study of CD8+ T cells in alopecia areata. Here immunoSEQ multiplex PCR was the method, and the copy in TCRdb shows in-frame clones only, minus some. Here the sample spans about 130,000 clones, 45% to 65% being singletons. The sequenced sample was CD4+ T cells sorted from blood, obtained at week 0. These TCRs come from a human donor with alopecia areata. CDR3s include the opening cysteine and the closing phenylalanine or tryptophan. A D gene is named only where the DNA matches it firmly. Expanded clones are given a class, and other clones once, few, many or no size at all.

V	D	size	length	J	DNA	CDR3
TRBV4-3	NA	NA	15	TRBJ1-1	TGCGCCAGCAGCCAAGTCGGACGGCAGAACACTGAAGCTTTCTTT	CASSQVGRQNTEAFF
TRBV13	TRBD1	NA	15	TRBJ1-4	TGTGCCAGCAGCTTCAACAGGGGAACTAATGAAAAACTGTTTTTT	CASSFNRGTNEKLFF
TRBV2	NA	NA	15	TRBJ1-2	TGTGCCAGCGCCCCTAGTCCGGGCCCCCGATGGGGCTACACCTTC	CASAPSPGPRWGYTF
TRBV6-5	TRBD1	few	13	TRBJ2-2	TGTGCCAGCAGGAATACAGGGGACGGGGAGCTGTTTTTT	CASRNTGDGELFF
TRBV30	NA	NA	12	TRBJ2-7	TGTGCCTGGAGTGTACCCATCCACGAGCAGTACTTC	CAWSVPIHEQYF
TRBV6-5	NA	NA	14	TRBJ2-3	TGTGCCAGCAGGCTTGGATGGGGGGCAGATACGCAGTATTTT	CASRLGWGADTQYF
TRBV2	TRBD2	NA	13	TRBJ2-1	TGTGCCAGCAGTGAAACAGCGGGAGGGGAGCAGTTCTTC	CASSETAGGEQFF
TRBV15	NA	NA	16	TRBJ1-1	TGTGCCACCAGCAGAGATCGAGCAGGGAGGGGCACTGAAGCTTTCTTT	CATSRDRAGRGTEAFF
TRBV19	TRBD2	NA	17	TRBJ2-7	TGTGCCAGTAGTAGCGGGAGACCCGGCGTCTACTCCTACGAGCAGTACTTC	CASSSGRPGVYSYEQYF
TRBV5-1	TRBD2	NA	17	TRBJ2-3	TGCGCCAGCAGCAACCCACTAGCGGGGGCGACGGGGGATACGCAGTATTTT	CASSNPLAGATGDTQYF
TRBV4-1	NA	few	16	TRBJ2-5	TGCGCCAGCAGCCAACCCCAGGACAGAACATGGGAGACCCAGTACTTC	CASSQPQDRTWETQYF
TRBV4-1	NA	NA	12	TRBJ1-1	TGCGCCAGCAGCAACAGGGAAACTGAAGCTTTCTTT	CASSNRETEAFF
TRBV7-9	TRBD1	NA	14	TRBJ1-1	TGTGCCAGCAGCCATCAGGGGGCGAGGACTGAAGCTTTCTTT	CASSHQGARTEAFF
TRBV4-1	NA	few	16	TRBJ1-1	TGCGCCAGCAGCCAAGAAGCATCGGGGCCGGACACTGAAGCTTTCTTT	CASSQEASGPDTEAFF
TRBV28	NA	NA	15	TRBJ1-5	TGTGCCAGCAGCCCCGGACGGCTTAACAATCAGCCCCAGCATTTT	CASSPGRLNNQPQHF
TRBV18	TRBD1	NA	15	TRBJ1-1	TGTGCCAGCTCAGGGACAGCCAAGGGGGGCACTGAAGCTTTCTTT	CASSGTAKGGTEAFF
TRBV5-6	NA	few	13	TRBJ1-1	TGTGCCAGCAGCCTGACAGTGAACACTGAAGCTTTCTTT	CASSLTVNTEAFF
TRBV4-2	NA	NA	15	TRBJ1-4	TGTGCCAGCAGCCAAGACTTCAGTAGACCGGAAAAACTGTTTTTT	CASSQDFSRPEKLFF
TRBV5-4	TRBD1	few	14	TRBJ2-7	TGTGCCAGCAGCCCCGGACAGGGGGATTACGAGCAGTACTTC	CASSPGQGDYEQYF
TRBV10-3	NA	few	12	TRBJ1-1	TGTGCCATCAGGTCCAGCCGGACTGAAGCTTTCTTT	CAIRSSRTEAFF
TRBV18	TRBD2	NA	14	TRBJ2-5	TGTGCCAGCTCACCGACTAGCACTAAAGAGACCCAGTACTTC	CASSPTSTKETQYF
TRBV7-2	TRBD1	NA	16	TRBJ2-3	TGTGCCGGCAGATACAGGGGGCAGGCGGCCACAGATACGCAGTATTTT	CAGRYRGQAATDTQYF
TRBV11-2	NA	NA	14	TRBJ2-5	TGTGCCAGCAGCAACGGACTGGGCAAAGAGACCCAGTACTTC	CASSNGLGKETQYF
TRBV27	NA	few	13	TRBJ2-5	TGTGCCAGCAGTTTATCGTCTCCGCAGACCCAGTACTTC	CASSLSSPQTQYF
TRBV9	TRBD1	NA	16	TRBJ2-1	TGTGCCAGCAGCGTAGTGTCAGGGGGCTCCTACAATGAGCAGTTCTTC	CASSVVSGGSYNEQFF
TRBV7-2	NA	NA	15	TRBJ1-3	TGTGCCAGCAGCCTACACAGGGTTTCCGGAAACACCATATATTTT	CASSLHRVSGNTIYF
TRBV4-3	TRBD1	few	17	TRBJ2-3	TGCGCCAGCAGCCAAGATGGGCCCACAGGGGCCACAGATACGCAGTATTTT	CASSQDGPTGATDTQYF
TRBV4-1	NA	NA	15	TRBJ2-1	TGCGCCAGCAGCCAAGATCGAATCAGGGACAATGAGCAGTTCTTC	CASSQDRIRDNEQFF
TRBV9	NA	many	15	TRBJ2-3	TGTGCCAGCAGCGTTTTGGGGGGCTCGGGAGATACGCAGTATTTT	CASSVLGGSGDTQYF
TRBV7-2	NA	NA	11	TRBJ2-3	TGTGCCAGCAGCTTGAGAGATACGCAGTATTTT	CASSLRDTQYF
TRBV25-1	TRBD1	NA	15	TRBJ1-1	TGTGCCAGCAGTGGTCGGACAGGTCCATATTCTGAAGCTTTCTTT	CASSGRTGPYSEAFF
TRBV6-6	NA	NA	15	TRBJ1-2	TGTGCCAGCAGACGAGCACCAGGGGCTGTTTATGGCTACACCTTC	CASRRAPGAVYGYTF
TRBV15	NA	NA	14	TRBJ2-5	TGTGCCACCAGCAGAGCAGCTAGCGTAGAGACCCAGTACTTC	CATSRAASVETQYF
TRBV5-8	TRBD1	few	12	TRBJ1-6	TGTGCCAGCCAGGGGGAAAATTCACCCCTCCACTTT	CASQGENSPLHF
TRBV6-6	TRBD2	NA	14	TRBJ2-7	TGTGCCAGCAGTCACCCGAGCGGGAGTTACGAGCAGTACTTC	CASSHPSGSYEQYF
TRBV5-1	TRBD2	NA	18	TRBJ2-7	TGCGCCAGCAGCTTGGCCCTTTCGTCCACTAGCGGGGGTTACGAGCAGTACTTC	CASSLALSSTSGGYEQYF
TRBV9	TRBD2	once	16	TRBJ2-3	TGTGCCAGCAGCCCTCCAGGGACTAGCGGCACAGATACGCAGTATTTT	CASSPPGTSGTDTQYF
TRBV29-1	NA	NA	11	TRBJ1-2	TGCAGCGTTGAAGAGGGTAAGGGCTACACCTTC	CSVEEGKGYTF
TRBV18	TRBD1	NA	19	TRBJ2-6	TGTGCCAGCTCACCACGGAATCGGGACAGGGTATATGGGGCCAACGTCCTGACTTTC	CASSPRNRDRVYGANVLTF